The 6 T cell receptor beta chains reported below all come from one sample, sequenced in a study of T cells in Graves' hyperthyroidism and ophthalmopathy. Authors of the study amplified TCR beta CDR3 regions from RNA transcripts. HTBI primers were used for first-round RT-PCR of the TCR CDR3. TCRdb reprocessed the multiplex PCR reads via MiXCR and lists one record per CDR3 protein. Of 800,000 or so distinct CDR3 sequences in the sample, 38% are singletons; the top ten hold 8.9%. Sequencing input: blood. Every receptor here comes from a man between 18 and 29 years old with Graves' hyperthyroidism.

The V gene is TRBV9, the J gene TRBJ1-2; D is ambiguous. Trimming left V 4 bases short and J 1 base short, with 14 bases between. Germline CDR1 and CDR2: SGDLS and YYNGEE. This CDR3 is 15 amino acids long. For the CDR3, the DNA is TGTGCCAGCAGCCAAGATCACAGCCTTAACTATGGCTACACCTTC. Protein sequence: CASSQDHSLNYGYTF.

This clonotype was seen many times. The chain carries TRBV29-1 and TRBJ1-1, with TRBD1 as a possible D gene (6 bases). V lost 3 bases and J lost 6, with 11 bases in between. Germline CDR1 and CDR2: SQVTM and ANQGSEA. This CDR3 has 12 residues. The CDR3 sequence is CSVEGTNPEAFF. The CDR3 bases are TGCAGCGTTGAGGGGACAAATCCTGAAGCTTTCTTT. Filled out from reference TRBV29-1 and TRBJ1-1, the complete variable domain reads SAVISQKPSRDICQRGTSLTIQCQVDSQVTMMFWYRQQPGQSLTLIATANQGSEATYESGFVIDKFPISRPNLTFSTLTVSNMSPEDSSIYLCSVEGTNPEAFFGQGTRLTVV.

This clonotype was counted only a few times. The chain has TRBV6-5 and TRBJ2-7; perhaps TRBD2 as D (6 bases). Germline V gives CDR1 MNHEY, CDR2 SVGAGI. CDR3 length: 13 amino acids. The V and J ends lost 6 bases and 3 bases respectively, with 12 bases between them. This chain's CDR3 is CASRVREHYEQYF. CDR3 in DNA: TGTGCCAGCAGGGTGCGGGAACACTACGAGCAGTACTTC.

The V and J genes are TRBV7-9 and TRBJ2-7; 8 bases fit TRBD1. The CDR3 runs to 14 residues. Germline CDR1 and CDR2: SEHNR and FQNEAQ (reference sequence). The V segment lost 5 bases and the J segment 7 bases; nucleotides outside the gene matches: 10. CDR3 loop: CASSPWTGPGEQYF. CDR3 coding DNA: TGTGCCAGCAGCCCGTGGACAGGGCCGGGAGAGCAGTACTTC.

This clonotype was found a few times. The rearrangement uses TRBV5-1 and TRBJ1-1; 7 bases map to TRBD1. After removal of 3 bases from V and 5 bases from J, the junction contained 10 bases not matched to a gene. The germline CDR1 and CDR2 sequences are SGHRS and YFSETQ. The CDR3 is 15 amino acids. The CDR3 loop reads CASSWGDSDGTEAFF. As DNA, the CDR3 is TGCGCCAGCAGCTGGGGGGACAGCGACGGGACTGAAGCTTTCTTT.

The V gene is TRBV2, the J gene TRBJ1-4; D perhaps matches TRBD1 (6 bases). This CDR3 contains 14 residues. Germline CDR1 reads SNHLY; CDR2 reads FYNNEI. V was cut by 5 bases and J by 8 bases, with 15 bases left in between. CDR3 protein: CASSMTGLDEKLFF. The CDR3 bases are TGTGCCAGCAGTATGACAGGATTGGACGAAAAACTGTTTTTT.